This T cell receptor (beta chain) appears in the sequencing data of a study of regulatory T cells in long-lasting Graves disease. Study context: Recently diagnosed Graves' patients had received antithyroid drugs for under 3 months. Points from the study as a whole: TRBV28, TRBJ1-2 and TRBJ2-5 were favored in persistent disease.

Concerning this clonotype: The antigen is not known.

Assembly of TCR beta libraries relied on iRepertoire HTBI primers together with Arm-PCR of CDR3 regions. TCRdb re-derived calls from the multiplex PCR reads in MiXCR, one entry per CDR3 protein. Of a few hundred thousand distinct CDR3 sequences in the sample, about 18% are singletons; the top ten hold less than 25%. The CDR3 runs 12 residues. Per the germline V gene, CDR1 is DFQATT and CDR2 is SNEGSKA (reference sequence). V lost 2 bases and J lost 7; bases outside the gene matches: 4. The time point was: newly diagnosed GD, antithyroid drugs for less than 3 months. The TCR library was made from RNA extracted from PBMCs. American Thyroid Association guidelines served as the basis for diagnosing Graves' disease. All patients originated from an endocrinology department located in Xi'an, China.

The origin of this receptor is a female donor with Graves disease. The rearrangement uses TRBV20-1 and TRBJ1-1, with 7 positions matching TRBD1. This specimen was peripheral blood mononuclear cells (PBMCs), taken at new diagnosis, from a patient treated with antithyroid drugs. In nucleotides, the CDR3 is TGCAGTGCTAGATCGGGACAGAATGAAGCTTTCTTT. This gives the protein CSARSGQNEAFF.